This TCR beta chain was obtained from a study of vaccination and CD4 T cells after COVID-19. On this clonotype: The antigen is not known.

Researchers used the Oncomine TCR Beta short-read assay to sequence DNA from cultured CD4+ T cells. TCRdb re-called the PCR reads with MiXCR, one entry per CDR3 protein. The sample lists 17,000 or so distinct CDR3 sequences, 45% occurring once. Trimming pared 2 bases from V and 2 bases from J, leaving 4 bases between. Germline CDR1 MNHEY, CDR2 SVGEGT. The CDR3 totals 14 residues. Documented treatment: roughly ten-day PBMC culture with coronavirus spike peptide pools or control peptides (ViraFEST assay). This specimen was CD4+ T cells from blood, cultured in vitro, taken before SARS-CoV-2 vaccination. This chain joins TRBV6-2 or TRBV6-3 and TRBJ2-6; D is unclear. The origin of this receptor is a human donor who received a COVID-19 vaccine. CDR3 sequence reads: CASSYGAGANVLTF. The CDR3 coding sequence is TGTGCCAGCAGTTACGGGGCTGGGGCCAACGTCCTGACTTTC.